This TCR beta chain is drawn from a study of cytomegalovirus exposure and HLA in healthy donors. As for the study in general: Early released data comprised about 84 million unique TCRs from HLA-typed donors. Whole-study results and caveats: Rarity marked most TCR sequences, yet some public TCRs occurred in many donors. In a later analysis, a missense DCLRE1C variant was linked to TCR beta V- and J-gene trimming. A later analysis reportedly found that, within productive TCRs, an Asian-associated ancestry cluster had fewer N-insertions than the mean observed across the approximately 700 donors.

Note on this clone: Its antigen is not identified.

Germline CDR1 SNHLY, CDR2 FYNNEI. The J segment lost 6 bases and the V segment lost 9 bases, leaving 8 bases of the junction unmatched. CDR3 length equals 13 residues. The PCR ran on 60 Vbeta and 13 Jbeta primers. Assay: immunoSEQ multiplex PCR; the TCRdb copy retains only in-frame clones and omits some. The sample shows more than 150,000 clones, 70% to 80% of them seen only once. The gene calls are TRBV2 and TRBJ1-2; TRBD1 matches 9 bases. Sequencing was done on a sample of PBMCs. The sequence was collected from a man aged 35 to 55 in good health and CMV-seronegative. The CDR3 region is CARGQGLGDGYTF. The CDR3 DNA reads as TGTGCCAGGGGACAGGGCCTAGGGGATGGCTACACCTTC.